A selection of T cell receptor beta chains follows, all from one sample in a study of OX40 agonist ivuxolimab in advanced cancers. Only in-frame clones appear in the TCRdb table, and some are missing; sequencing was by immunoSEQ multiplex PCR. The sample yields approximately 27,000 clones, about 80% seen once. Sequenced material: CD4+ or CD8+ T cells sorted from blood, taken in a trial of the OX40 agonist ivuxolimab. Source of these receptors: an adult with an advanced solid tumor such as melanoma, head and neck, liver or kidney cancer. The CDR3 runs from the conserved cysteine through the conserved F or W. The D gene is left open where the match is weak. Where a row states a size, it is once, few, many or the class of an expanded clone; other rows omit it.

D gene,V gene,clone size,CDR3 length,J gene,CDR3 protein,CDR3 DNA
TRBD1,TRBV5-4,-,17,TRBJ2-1,CASEKGNTGTGVIEQFF,TGTGCCAGCGAAAAGGGGAACACCGGGACAGGTGTTATTGAGCAGTTCTTC
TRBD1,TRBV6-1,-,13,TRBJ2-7,CASTPGQTYEQYF,TGTGCCAGTACGCCGGGACAGACCTACGAGCAGTACTTC
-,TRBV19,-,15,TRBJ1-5,CASSIGRARNQPQHF,TGTGCCAGTAGTATAGGGAGGGCCCGCAATCAGCCCCAGCATTTT
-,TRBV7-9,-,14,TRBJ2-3,CASSSSNGADTQYF,TGTGCCAGCAGCTCCTCCAATGGGGCAGATACGCAGTATTTT
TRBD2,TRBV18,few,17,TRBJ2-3,CASSPAIAGGLTDTQYF,TGTGCCAGCTCACCCGCTATAGCGGGGGGCCTCACAGATACGCAGTATTTT
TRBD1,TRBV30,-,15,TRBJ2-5,CAWEIGTGGWKTQYF,TGTGCCTGGGAAATCGGGACAGGGGGCTGGAAGACCCAGTACTTC
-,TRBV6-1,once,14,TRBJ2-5,CASSEAGAQETQYF,TGTGCCAGCAGTGAAGCGGGGGCCCAAGAGACCCAGTACTTC
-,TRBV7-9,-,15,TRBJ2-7,CASSLEGGWAYEQYF,TGTGCCAGCAGCTTAGAGGGGGGTTGGGCCTACGAGCAGTACTTC
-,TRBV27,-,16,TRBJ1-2,CASSSHLQGDYYGYTF,TGTGCCAGCAGTTCACACTTACAGGGTGATTACTATGGCTACACCTTC
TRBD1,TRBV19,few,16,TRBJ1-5,CASSRDSSYSNQPQHF,TGTGCCAGTAGTAGGGACAGTTCGTATAGCAATCAGCCCCAGCATTTT
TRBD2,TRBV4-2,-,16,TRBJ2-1,CASSPGGTSSGDEQFF,TGTGCCAGCAGCCCTGGGGGGACTAGCTCAGGGGATGAGCAGTTCTTC
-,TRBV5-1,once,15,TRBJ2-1,CASSLGGSSYNEQFF,TGCGCCAGCAGCTTGGGCGGTAGCTCCTACAATGAGCAGTTCTTC
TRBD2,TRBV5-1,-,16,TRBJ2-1,CASSPWTSGGSSEQFF,TGCGCCAGCAGCCCATGGACTAGCGGGGGGAGTAGTGAGCAGTTCTTC
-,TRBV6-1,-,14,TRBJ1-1,CASSEVGWNTEAFF,TGTGCCAGCAGTGAAGTCGGTTGGAACACTGAAGCTTTCTTT
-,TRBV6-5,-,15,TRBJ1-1,CASILQRTASTEAFF,TGTGCCAGCATCCTACAACGGACCGCGAGCACTGAAGCTTTCTTT
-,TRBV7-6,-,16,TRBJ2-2,CASSLGSQGYTGELFF,TGTGCCAGCAGCTTAGGATCGCAAGGGTACACCGGGGAGCTGTTTTTT
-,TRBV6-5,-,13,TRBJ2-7,CASRRDGLYEQYF,TGTGCCAGCAGGAGGGACGGCCTATACGAGCAGTACTTC
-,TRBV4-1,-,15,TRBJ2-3,CASSQDFPSTDTQYF,TGCGCCAGCAGCCAAGATTTCCCTAGCACAGATACGCAGTATTTT
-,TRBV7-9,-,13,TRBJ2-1,CASSLAEDNEQFF,TGTGCCAGCAGCTTAGCAGAAGACAATGAGCAGTTCTTC
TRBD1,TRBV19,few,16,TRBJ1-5,CASRRTGGDGNQPQHF,TGTGCCAGTAGGCGGACAGGGGGCGATGGCAATCAGCCCCAGCATTTT
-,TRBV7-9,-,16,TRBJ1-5,CASSSVRQISNQPQHF,TGTGCCAGCAGCTCGGTCCGACAGATTAGCAATCAGCCCCAGCATTTT
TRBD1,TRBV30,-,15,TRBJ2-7,CAWRYGTAPGYEQYF,TGTGCCTGGAGATATGGGACAGCTCCGGGCTACGAGCAGTACTTC
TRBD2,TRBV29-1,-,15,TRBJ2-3,CSVDDTSGYTDTQYF,TGCAGCGTTGATGACACTAGCGGATACACAGATACGCAGTATTTT
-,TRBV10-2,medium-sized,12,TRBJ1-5,CATSDPNQPQHF,TGCGCCACCTCCGATCCAAATCAGCCCCAGCATTTT
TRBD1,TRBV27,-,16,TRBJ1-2,CASSPQEQGALYGYTF,TGTGCCAGCAGTCCCCAAGAACAGGGGGCCTTATATGGCTACACCTTC
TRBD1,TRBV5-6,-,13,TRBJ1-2,CASSTGTDYGYTF,TGTGCCAGCAGCACCGGGACAGACTATGGCTACACCTTC
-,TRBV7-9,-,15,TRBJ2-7,CASSETGSHFHEQYF,TGTGCCAGCAGCGAGACCGGGTCGCACTTCCACGAGCAGTACTTC
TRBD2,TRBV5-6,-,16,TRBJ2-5,CASSYSGGQYQETQYF,TGTGCCAGCAGTTACAGCGGGGGGCAGTACCAAGAGACCCAGTACTTC
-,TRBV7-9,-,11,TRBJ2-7,CASSDGGEQYF,TGTGCCAGCAGCGACGGAGGCGAGCAGTACTTC
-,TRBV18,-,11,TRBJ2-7,CASSSSYEQYF,TGTGCCAGCTCATCATCCTACGAGCAGTACTTC
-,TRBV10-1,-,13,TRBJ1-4,CASDGRGNEKLFF,TGCGCCAGCGACGGACGGGGGAATGAAAAACTGTTTTTT
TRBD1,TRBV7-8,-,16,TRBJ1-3,CASSPRAGTVMYPIYF,TGTGCCAGCAGCCCACGAGCCGGGACAGTCATGTATCCCATATATTTT
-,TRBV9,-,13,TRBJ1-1,CASSVAPNTEAFF,TGTGCCAGCAGCGTAGCGCCGAACACTGAAGCTTTCTTT
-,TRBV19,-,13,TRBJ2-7,CASSMAGPGEQYF,TGTGCCAGTAGTATGGCAGGGCCAGGGGAGCAGTACTTC
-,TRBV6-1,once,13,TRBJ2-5,CASRLLVVETQYF,TGTGCCAGCAGGTTACTAGTCGTGGAGACCCAGTACTTC
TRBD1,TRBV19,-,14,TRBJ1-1,CASRTGVEYTEAFF,TGTGCCAGTAGAACAGGGGTCGAGTACACTGAAGCTTTCTTT
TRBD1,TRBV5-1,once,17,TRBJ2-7,CASSLASRAGGGYEQYF,TGCGCCAGCAGCTTGGCCTCTCGGGCAGGGGGCGGGTACGAGCAGTACTTC
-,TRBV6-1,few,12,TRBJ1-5,CASSPGNQPQHF,TGTGCCAGCAGCCCGGGCAATCAGCCCCAGCATTTT
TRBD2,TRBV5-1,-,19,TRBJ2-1,CASSLVTSGGAIPYNEQFF,TGCGCCAGCAGCTTGGTGACTAGCGGGGGGGCAATTCCCTACAATGAGCAGTTCTTC
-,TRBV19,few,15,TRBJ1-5,CASKGGINSNQPQHF,TGTGCCAGTAAGGGAGGGATTAATAGCAATCAGCCCCAGCATTTT
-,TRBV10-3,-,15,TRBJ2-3,CAISESGTVTDTQYF,TGTGCCATCAGTGAGTCTGGGACTGTCACAGATACGCAGTATTTT
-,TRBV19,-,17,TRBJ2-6,CASSIGAYSSGANVLTF,TGTGCCAGTAGTATTGGGGCCTATTCCTCTGGGGCCAACGTCCTGACTTTC
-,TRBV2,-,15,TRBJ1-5,CASSEESLSNQPQHF,TGTGCCAGCAGTGAAGAGTCTTTAAGCAATCAGCCCCAGCATTTT
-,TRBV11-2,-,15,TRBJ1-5,CASSLAPGWWQPQHF,TGTGCCAGCAGCTTAGCCCCAGGGTGGTGGCAGCCCCAGCATTTT